The rows below give T cell receptor beta chains drawn from one sample of a study of metastatic and nonmetastatic thyroid tumors. MiXCR re-clonotyped the PCR reads for TCRdb. The sample has more than 90,000 clones, over 9.5% seen once. Sequenced material: blood. These receptors were taken from a female donor with papillary thyroid cancer or a benign thyroid nodule (not recorded which). Some clones in this sample may be carry-over from other donors' samples. Each CDR3 is given with its conserved first and last residue. D genes are given only for firm matches. Size is stated for part of the rows, as once, few or many counts, or as a class when the clone is expanded.

13	TRBV2	-	TRBJ2-5	many	TGTGCCAGCAGTGAATGGGGCCAAGAGACCCAGTACTTC	CASSEWGQETQYF
16	TRBV12-3/TRBV12-4	-	TRBJ1-3	many	TGTGCCAGCAGTTTAGTGGGTACACTCTCTGGAAACACCATATATTTT	CASSLVGTLSGNTIYF
14	TRBV18	-	TRBJ1-1	many	TGTGCCAGCTCACCACTCGGCGCCGGGGCTGAAGCTTTCTTT	CASSPLGAGAEAFF
13	TRBV9	-	TRBJ1-2	-	TGTGCCAGCAGCGCCCCCCCAGGTTATGGCTACACCTTC	CASSAPPGYGYTF
15	TRBV28	TRBD1	TRBJ2-5	many	TGTGCCAGCAGTTCCGGGACAGGGGGCAGGGAGACCCAGTACTTC	CASSSGTGGRETQYF
17	TRBV19	TRBD1	TRBJ2-7	many	TGTGCCAGTAGTGTCTACCACTCCGGGACAGGGGGCTACGAGCAGTACTTC	CASSVYHSGTGGYEQYF
13	TRBV20-1	TRBD1	TRBJ2-7	many	TGCAGTGCTAAGGGGACAGGGGGCTACGAGCAGTACTTC	CSAKGTGGYEQYF
17	TRBV7-6	-	TRBJ2-3	many	TGTGCCAGCAGCGAAAGGACCCTAGCAGCTAGCACAGATACGCAGTATTTT	CASSERTLAASTDTQYF
15	TRBV7-9	TRBD2	TRBJ2-1	many	TGTGCCAGCAGCTTTAGCGGGAGGGGTGACAATGAGCAGTTCTTC	CASSFSGRGDNEQFF
11	TRBV14	-	TRBJ2-7	many	TGTGCCAGCAGCCAGAATATGGAGCAGTACTTC	CASSQNMEQYF
13	TRBV5-6	-	TRBJ2-1	many	TGTGCCAGCAGCTTGAGGGTTAACAATGAGCAGTTCTTC	CASSLRVNNEQFF
13	TRBV11-2	-	TRBJ2-7	many	TGTGCCAGCAGCTTAGCGGCGAACTACGAGCAGTACTTC	CASSLAANYEQYF
18	TRBV9	-	TRBJ2-5	many	TGTGCCAGCAGCGTAGGGGCGGGCTGGAGGGGCTTTCAAGAGACCCAGTACTTC	CASSVGAGWRGFQETQYF
15	TRBV9	-	TRBJ1-4	many	TGTGCCAGCAGCGTCGGGACACTGACTAATGAAAAACTGTTTTTT	CASSVGTLTNEKLFF
13	TRBV7-2	-	TRBJ1-2	-	TGTGCCAGCAGCTCGGGACTGGACTATGGCTACACCTTC	CASSSGLDYGYTF
12	TRBV9	-	TRBJ2-1	many	TGTGCCAGCAGCGATGGACTCAATGAGCAGTTCTTC	CASSDGLNEQFF
17	TRBV27	-	TRBJ2-1	many	TGTGCCAGCAGTTTGATAGGGACGTCCAGCTCCTACAATGAGCAGTTCTTC	CASSLIGTSSSYNEQFF
12	TRBV18	-	TRBJ2-1	many	TGTGCCAGCTCTGGTTCGGGGAATGAGCAGTTCTTC	CASSGSGNEQFF
16	TRBV9	TRBD2	TRBJ2-1	many	TGTGCCAGCAGCGTAGCAGATAGCGGGTTGTACAATGAGCAGTTCTTC	CASSVADSGLYNEQFF
14	TRBV28	-	TRBJ2-7	many	TGTGCCAGCAGCCAAGGGTTATCATCCTACGAGCAGTACTTC	CASSQGLSSYEQYF
13	TRBV11-2	TRBD1	TRBJ1-2	few	TGTGCCAGCAGCAGTACAGGGGGGTATGGCTACACCTTC	CASSSTGGYGYTF
13	TRBV20-1	TRBD1	TRBJ2-2	many	TGCAGTGCTATTACAGGGGTCACCGGGGAGCTGTTTTTT	CSAITGVTGELFF
16	TRBV18	TRBD1	TRBJ1-6	many	TGTGCCAGCTCACAAGGGACAGGGAGTTCTAATTCACCCCTCCACTTT	CASSQGTGSSNSPLHF
12	TRBV30	-	TRBJ2-7	many	TGTGCCTGGAGTCAGGGTTCCTACGAGCAGTACTTC	CAWSQGSYEQYF
15	TRBV2	TRBD1	TRBJ1-2	many	TGTGCCAGCAGTGGCCCGACAGGGGATAACTATGGCTACACCTTC	CASSGPTGDNYGYTF
13	TRBV6-1	-	TRBJ2-6	many	TGTGCCAGCATAGGGGGTCGGGCCAACGTCCTGACTTTC	CASIGGRANVLTF
21	TRBV28	TRBD2	TRBJ2-2	many	TGTGCCAGCAGTTTATTTCCTGGGTCCGGCACTAGCGGGAGAAACACCGGGGAGCTGTTTTTT	CASSLFPGSGTSGRNTGELFF
13	TRBV15	-	TRBJ2-2	few	TGTGCCACCAGCAGAGGGGGGCCCGGGGAGCTGTTTTTT	CATSRGGPGELFF
14	TRBV20-1	-	TRBJ1-5	many	TGCAGTGCAAGGGGGGGGACGAGGGATCAGCCCCAGCATTTT	CSARGGTRDQPQHF
18	TRBV9	TRBD2	TRBJ2-1	-	TGTGCCAGCAGCGTAGCTACAGGGACTAGCGGGAACTACAATGAGCAGTTCTTC	CASSVATGTSGNYNEQFF
16	TRBV13	-	TRBJ2-5	many	TGTGCCAGCAGCCCGACTAGAATCTTGTACCAAGAGACCCAGTACTTC	CASSPTRILYQETQYF
15	TRBV28	-	TRBJ1-6	many	TGTGCCAGCAGTTTTACGAGCTCCTATAATTCACCCCTCCACTTT	CASSFTSSYNSPLHF
14	TRBV7-9	-	TRBJ2-2	-	TGCGCCAGCAGCCCCTGGACGAACACCGGGGAGCTGTTTTTT	CASSPWTNTGELFF
16	TRBV18	TRBD2	TRBJ2-1	many	TGTGCCAGCTCACCACCCAGAGCTAGCGGGAGGGATGAGCAGTTCTTC	CASSPPRASGRDEQFF
16	TRBV20-1	TRBD2	TRBJ2-5	many	TGCAGTGCTAGTTTAACTAGCGCATCTCCCCGAGGGACCCAGTACTTC	CSASLTSASPRGTQYF
15	TRBV4-3	-	TRBJ2-2	many	TGCGCCAGCAGCCGGGGGCGACAGAACACCGGGGAGCTGTTTTTT	CASSRGRQNTGELFF
14	TRBV6-1	-	TRBJ1-6	few	TGTGCCAGCAGTGACAGGGGCGAAAATTCACCCCTCCACTTT	CASSDRGENSPLHF
15	TRBV5-1	TRBD1	TRBJ2-1	many	TGCGCCAGCAGCCGGGACAGTTCCTCCTACAATGAGCAGTTCTTC	CASSRDSSSYNEQFF
13	TRBV6-2/TRBV6-3	-	TRBJ1-6	many	TGTGCCAGCAGTTACTCAGGAAATTCACCCCTCCACTTT	CASSYSGNSPLHF
18	TRBV28	-	TRBJ2-6	few	TGTGCCAGCAGTTTAGTTGCAGAAGGGAGTTCCGGGGCCAACGTCCTGACTTTC	CASSLVAEGSSGANVLTF
14	TRBV5-8	TRBD2	TRBJ2-7	-	TGTGCCATCAGCTTGGGAGCGGGATTTTTCGAGCAGTACTTC	CAISLGAGFFEQYF